This TCR beta chain stems from a study of shared clonotypes between healthy human individuals (dated by TCRdb to about 2020). A note on the overall study: A couple of women and three men aged 18 to 49 years were included in the cohort. For each donor, CD4 naive and CD4 memory were each run on three plates, CD8 naive on two plates, and CD8 memory on one plate. To estimate repertoire size and how much clonotypes are shared between individuals, the study performed deep sequencing of blood TCR repertoires from five healthy adults. Different laboratories and diverse techniques were used to prepare libraries and sequence TCR repertoires, to increase sequencing depth and limit assay-specific biases. Each donor's leukapheresis produced roughly between roughly 0.85 and 9.5 billion PBMCs. What the study reported, not specific to this receptor: When a handful of donors were compared, the shared fraction of clonotypes was about 5.5% for naive CD4, less than 4% for naive CD8, 2.3% for memory CD4, and roughly 0.43% for memory CD8. Only blood was sampled, and tissue TCR repertoires likely differ from those in blood. Naive subsets generally had larger estimated clonotype richness than memory subsets did. Based on pairwise subsampling, the degree of clonotype sharing among donors was expected to be affected by sequencing depth. Rarefaction of sorted-subset datasets indicated incomplete sequencing despite the large sequencing depth. Because the study included a small number of donors, the genetic and exposure-history diversity represented was limited. Clonotypes shared by all four sorted-subset donors showed higher generation probabilities than non-shared clonotypes.

The donors were healthy, HIV-negative adults with no recently reported acute infections or vaccinations. All donors were Caucasian adults living in Nashville, Tennessee, USA. Magnetic negative selection was used to enrich CD4+ T cells, after which naive cells were positively selected on CD45RA and the negative fraction became the memory subset. Blood was collected by leukapheresis, and PBMCs were isolated by Ficoll-Histopaque density gradient centrifugation and then cryopreserved in liquid nitrogen vapor phase. Analytical flow cytometry was used to check the purity and quantity of every magnetically sorted T cell population. Each sorted fraction had its genomic DNA isolated and then quantified by UV absorbance on a Nanodrop 2000c. Notes on this clone: It lacks a known antigen. No base quality values were provided; no much bigger clone lies one nucleotide off.

Using the deep immunoSEQ assay, multiplex PCR amplified TCR CDR3 regions from genomic DNA. For each cell subset, the extracted genomic DNA was distributed evenly across all wells of several immunoSEQ 96-well plates, and each plate served as one replicate. For sorted subsets, 200 to 250 ng of genomic DNA, equivalent to about 30,000 T cell genomes, went into each replicate PCR. Purified libraries were quantified with a Qubit 3.0 fluorometer, sized on a Bioanalyzer 2100, and re-quantified with the KAPA Library Quantification kit. Every immunoSEQ 96-well plate was sequenced on a separate single-read 150-cycle Illumina NextSeq 550 flow cell. The authors' pipeline ran thus. Because the immunoSEQ output included only junctional sequences and no quality scores, the filtering could not be the same as the filtering used for full-length reads. Sequences were annotated with PyIR, a Python wrapper for IgBLAST v1.9, and V/J genes and CDR3 were assigned using IMGT germline references. Reads were removed for weak V/J assignments (E-value above 1e-6), missing CDR3, stop codons, out-of-frame junctions, or ambiguous translated residues. V3J clonotypes were defined by identical inferred V gene, J gene, and CDR3 amino acid sequence. To compute the percentage overlap between repertoires, the number of shared unique clonotypes was divided by the size of the smaller repertoire. Three approaches were used to assess repertoire richness: RTK rarefaction, the Chao1 estimator, and Recon v2.1 estimates of unobserved clonotypes. OLGA was used to compute generation probabilities for all TCRbeta clonotypes that the gDNA method yielded from a few donors. TCRdb retrieved this table from immuneACCESS and kept in-frame rearrangements only. Not all clones are present; in checked studies, unresolved V genes account for under half, and no reason is known for the remainder. The D gene and trimming were derived from the DNA, and the V and J assignments and clone size from that table. Recorded for this sample are about 1 million clones; around 76% of them occurred a single time. Of the sample, about 1.4% falls within the top ten clones.

The CDR1 and CDR2 encoded by the germline V gene (reference sequence) are LNHDA and SQIVND. V is pruned by 8 bases and J by 6 bases, leaving 2 bases of the junction without a gene match. The CDR3 starts with the cysteine, ends with the phenylalanine, and has 13 residues. CDR3 DNA only is kept here, 39 bases in frame from base 1. In this chain, TRBV19 is recombined with TRBJ1-5, and 12 junction bases match TRBD1. Input material: memory CD4+ T cells sorted from blood. The cell subset or site label on this specimen signifies: CD45RA-negative fraction. The clonotype originates from a man aged 18 to 30 in good health. The CDR3 region: CASGDRGLQPQHF. The DNA sequence follows: TGTGCCAGTGGGGACAGGGGGCTTCAGCCCCAGCATTTT. Extended through the reference TRBV19 and TRBJ1-5 proteins, this CDR3 yields the full variable domain: DGGITQSPKYLFRKEGQNVTLSCEQNLNHDAMYWYRQDPGQGLRLIYYSQIVNDFQKGDIAEGYSVSREKKESFPLTVTSAQKNPTAFYLCASGDRGLQPQHFGDGTRLSIL.